This T cell receptor (beta chain) was profiled in a study of control samples from healthy donors and cancer patients. Per germline, CDR1 SGHTA and CDR2 FQGTGA. V lost 2 bases and J lost 4, with 10 bases in between. The CDR3 covers 14 residues. This table comes from immunoSEQ multiplex PCR, and its TCRdb copy is limited to in-frame clones, with some not included. Of about 38,000 clones in the sample, around 80% were seen once. The sequenced sample consisted of PBMCs. The sequence came from a woman between 55 and 75 years old with lung cancer. The V call is TRBV7-3, the J call TRBJ2-3; D is possibly TRBD2 (5 bases). The CDR3 region has the DNA TGTGCCAGCAGCTTAGAGGGTGGAGCAGATACGCAGTATTTT. Protein: CASSLEGGADTQYF. Supplemented by reference TRBV7-3 and TRBJ2-3, the full variable domain reads GAGVSQTPSNKVTEKGKYVELRCDPISGHTALYWYRQSLGQGPEFLIYFQGTGAADDSGLPNDRFFAVRPEGSVSTLKIQRTERGDSAVYLCASSLEGGADTQYFGPGTRLTVL.